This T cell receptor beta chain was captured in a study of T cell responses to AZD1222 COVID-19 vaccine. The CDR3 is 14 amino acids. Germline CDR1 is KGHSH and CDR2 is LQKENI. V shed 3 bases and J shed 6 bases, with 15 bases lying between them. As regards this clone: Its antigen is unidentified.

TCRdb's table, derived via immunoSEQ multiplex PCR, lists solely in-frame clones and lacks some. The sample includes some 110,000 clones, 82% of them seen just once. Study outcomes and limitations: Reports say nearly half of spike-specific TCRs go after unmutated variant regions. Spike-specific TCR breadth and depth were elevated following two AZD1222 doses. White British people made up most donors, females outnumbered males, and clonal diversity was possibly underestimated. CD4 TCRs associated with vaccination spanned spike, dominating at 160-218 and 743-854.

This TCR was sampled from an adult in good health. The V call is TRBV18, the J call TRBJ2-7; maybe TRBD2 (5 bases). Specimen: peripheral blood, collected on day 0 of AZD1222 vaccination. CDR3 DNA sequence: TGTGCCAGCTCACCCTTCGACAAACGGGGCGAGCAGTACTTC. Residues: CASSPFDKRGEQYF. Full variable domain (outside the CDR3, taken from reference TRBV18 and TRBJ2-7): NAGVMQNPRHLVRRRGQEARLRCSPMKGHSHVYWYRQLPEEGLKFMVYLQKENIIDESGMPKERFSAEFPKEGPSILRIQQVVRGDSAAYFCASSPFDKRGEQYFGPGTRLTVT.